Following are 29 T cell receptor beta chains from one sample sequenced in a study of shared clonotypes between healthy human individuals. In the naive CD8 group, cells lacked CD45RO and were positively selected for CCR7, so terminally differentiated effector memory CD45RA+ cells were left out. The method was immunoSEQ multiplex PCR; TCRdb's version includes in-frame clones alone and lacks a portion of them. Among over 2 million clones listed, approximately 95% were seen once. The source material was naive CD8+ T cells sorted from blood. These receptors were obtained from a man younger than 30 in good health.

As concerns this clone: Different DNA sequences within this sample yield the same CDR3. This chain connects TRBV4-3 to TRBJ2-1; the match to TRBD2 covers 11 bases. CDR3 length: 16 amino acids. The trim removed 0 bases at V and 4 bases at J, leaving 2 bases unmatched. From germline, CDR1 is LGHNA and CDR2 YSLEER. CDR3 DNA sequence: TGCGCCAGCAGCCAAGAGCGACTAGCGGGGTACAATGAGCAGTTCTTC. Amino acids: CASSQERLAGYNEQFF.

The chain recombines TRBV10-3 with TRBJ1-2; weak D call: TRBD1 (5 bases). Germline lookup yields CDR1 ENHRY and CDR2 SYGVKD. The CDR3 loop spans 13 amino acids. The V gene lost 7 bases and the J gene lost 6 bases, with 15 bases spanning the gap. The CDR3 bases are TGTGCCATCACCCCGGGGGGACCAAATGGCTACACCTTC. Amino acids: CAITPGGPNGYTF.

The V and J genes are TRBV4-3 and TRBJ1-6, with 7 nucleotides matching TRBD1. This CDR3 contains 15 residues. The V and J ends lost 4 bases and 5 bases, in that order; junction bases with no gene match: 5. CDR1 is LGHNA and CDR2 is YSLEER in the germline V gene. The CDR3 sequence is CASSRLTGNNSPLHF. In DNA, the CDR3 is TGCGCCAGCAGCCGCCTGACAGGGAATAATTCACCCCTCCACTTT.

V gene TRBV14 combines with J gene TRBJ2-7; 12 bases fit TRBD1. Germline CDR1 reads SGHDN; CDR2 reads FVKESK. This CDR3 contains 18 residues. J was trimmed by 0 bases and V by 3 bases; bases with no gene match: 9. CDR3 in amino acids: CASSQEPGQGAASYEQYF. Written as DNA, the CDR3 is TGTGCCAGCAGCCAGGAACCGGGACAGGGGGCAGCCTCCTACGAGCAGTACTTC.

The chain employs TRBV23-1 and TRBJ2-7; D uncertain. TRBV23-1 is marked as an open reading frame, function uncertain. Trimming removed 5 bases at V and 6 bases at J, with 26 bases between. The CDR3 contains 17 residues. The CDR3, as DNA: TGCGCCAGCAGTGGTACCCCCCCGGACGGTTCCTTTGGCGAGCAGTACTTC. Translated: CASSGTPPDGSFGEQYF.

V usage is TRBV5-1 and J usage is TRBJ1-3; maybe TRBD1 (6 bases). V was cut by 4 bases and J by 0 bases, with 11 bases left in between. Germline V lookup: CDR1 SGHRS, CDR2 YFSETQ. This CDR3 spans 15 amino acids. CDR3 DNA sequence: TGCGCCAGCAGCCAGGGGCCGCTCTCTGGAAACACCATATATTTT. Its translation is CASSQGPLSGNTIYF. The complete variable domain, with remaining parts taken from reference TRBV5-1 and TRBJ1-3, reads KAGVTQTPRYLIKTRGQQVTLSCSPISGHRSVSWYQQTPGQGLQFLFEYFSETQRNKGNFPGRFSGRQFSNSRSEMNVSTLELGDSALYLCASSQGPLSGNTIYFGEGSWLTVV.

V usage is TRBV2 and J usage is TRBJ1-2, with unresolved D. V lost 1 base to trimming and J lost 5 bases, with 8 bases between them. Per germline, CDR1 SNHLY and CDR2 FYNNEI. The CDR3 extends over 13 amino acids. The chain's CDR3 is CASSEEGLYGYTF. The DNA for the CDR3 is TGTGCCAGCAGTGAAGAGGGTTTATATGGCTACACCTTC.

The V call is TRBV7-9, the J call TRBJ2-7, with 9 bases matching TRBD2. Germline V lookup: CDR1 SEHNR, CDR2 FQNEAQ (reference sequence). The CDR3 is made up of 14 amino acids. V dropped 10 bases and J dropped 4; count of bases not matched to a gene: 11. In nucleotides, the CDR3 is TGTGCCACCCACCCCGTGACTAGCGGTTACGAGCAGTACTTC. Its translation is CATHPVTSGYEQYF.

The V and J genes are TRBV29-1 and TRBJ2-7; D is perhaps TRBD1 or TRBD2 (5 bases each). V lost 4 bases, J lost 7 bases, and 14 bases lay in between. Germline values: CDR1 SQVTM, CDR2 ANQGSEA. The CDR3 has 12 amino acids. The CDR3 reads CSVVGALREQYF. CDR3 nucleotides: TGCAGCGTTGTCGGGGCCCTTAGGGAGCAGTACTTC.

V and J are TRBV18 and TRBJ1-5, with D perhaps matching TRBD1 (5 bases). Germline V gene lookup returns CDR1 KGHSH and CDR2 LQKENI. CDR3 length: 14 residues. V lost 3 bases and J lost 5, with 11 bases in between. For the CDR3, the DNA is TGTGCCAGCTCACCGGAGGGGTATCATCAGCCCCAGCATTTT. Amino acid sequence: CASSPEGYHQPQHF.

The V call is TRBV10-1, the J call TRBJ2-7; 7 bases line up with TRBD1. The CDR3 spans 14 residues. Germline V gene sequence: CDR1 WNHNN, CDR2 SYGVQD (reference sequence). With V trimmed by 6 bases and J by 4 bases, 9 bases remained unmatched. The CDR3 sequence: CASSPGQVLYEQYF. For the CDR3, the DNA is TGCGCCAGCAGCCCAGGACAGGTATTGTACGAGCAGTACTTC.

V usage is TRBV13 and J usage is TRBJ1-1; D unresolved. Trimming stripped 2 bases from V and 4 bases from J, with 2 bases between. Germline assignment: CDR1 PRHDT and CDR2 FYEKMQ (reference sequence). This CDR3 contains 11 residues. CDR3 nucleotides: TGTGCCAGCAGCTTAATCACTGAAGCTTTCTTT. Its translation is CASSLITEAFF.

A single count supports this clone. The chain recombines TRBV4-3 with TRBJ1-4; TRBD1 is a possible D gene (6 bases). Trimming shortened V by 4 bases and J by 0 bases, and 21 bases separated the two germline ends. The CDR3 is made up of 19 amino acids. Germline CDR1 LGHNA, CDR2 YSLEER. The CDR3 region is CASSPSVAGAEATNEKLFF. In nucleotides, the CDR3 is TGCGCCAGCAGCCCCTCAGTAGCAGGGGCAGAGGCAACTAATGAAAAACTGTTTTTT.

This chain links TRBV7-8 with TRBJ1-3, with a tentative D call TRBD1 (6 bases). Trimming left V 3 bases short and J 9 bases short, with 12 bases between. The CDR3 is 13 residues long. The germline gives CDR1 SGHVS, CDR2 FQNEAQ. This CDR3 is CASSLTEGGTIYF. The CDR3 nucleotides read TGTGCCAGCAGCTTGACAGAGGGGGGCACCATATATTTT. The full variable domain, with the rest looked up from reference TRBV7-8 and TRBJ1-3, is GAGVSQSPRYKVAKRGQDVALRCDPISGHVSLFWYQQALGQGPEFLTYFQNEAQLDKSGLPSDRFFAERPEGSVSTLKIQRTQQEDSAVYLCASSLTEGGTIYFGEGSWLTVV.

The gene calls are TRBV18 and TRBJ1-4; no definite D call. This CDR3 region has 14 residues. Trimming pared 6 bases from V and 4 bases from J, leaving 12 bases between. Germline V gene data show CDR1 as KGHSH and CDR2 as LQKENI. CDR3 DNA sequence: TGTGCCAGCTCTTCTTACAGAGATAATGAAAAACTGTTTTTT. Amino acids: CASSSYRDNEKLFF.

The chain is built from TRBV2 and TRBJ2-7, with 10 bases matching TRBD1. Germline CDR1 is SNHLY and CDR2 is FYNNEI. This CDR3 comprises 14 residues. The V gene end was trimmed by 7 bases and the J gene end by 3 bases; junction bases not matched to a gene: 6. The CDR3 nucleotides read TGTGCCAGCACCATGACAGGGGGCGTCTACGAGCAGTACTTC. Translated: CASTMTGGVYEQYF.

The V gene is TRBV7-3, the J gene TRBJ2-1, with D perhaps TRBD2 (6 bases). Looked up from germline, CDR1 is SGHTA and CDR2 is FQGTGA. This CDR3 region has 12 residues. V was pared by 8 bases and J by 7 bases, with 12 bases between. The CDR3 loop is CASGMEGNEQFF. CDR3 bases: TGTGCCAGCGGGATGGAGGGGAATGAGCAGTTCTTC.

In this sample, this clone turned up once. The chain is built from TRBV27 and TRBJ2-1, with TRBD1 identical over 9 bases. There are 16 residues in the CDR3. Trimming cost V 4 bases and J 7 bases; bases outside gene matches: 11. From germline, CDR1 is MNHEY and CDR2 SMNVEV (reference sequence). As DNA, the CDR3 is TGTGCCAGCAGTTCACAGGGGGCTCTAGGTGGGAATGAGCAGTTCTTC. Protein product: CASSSQGALGGNEQFF.

A remark on this clone: This sample includes further DNA sequences coding for the same CDR3. V and J are TRBV11-2 and TRBJ2-1; the D gene is possibly TRBD1 (5 bases). The CDR3 length is 12 residues. The V and J ends lost 1 base and 8 bases respectively, with 6 bases between them. Germline CDR1 SGHAT, CDR2 FQNNGV. CDR3 nucleotides: TGTGCCAGCAGCTTAGTAGGGGATGAGCAGTTCTTC. Protein product: CASSLVGDEQFF.

About this clone: This specimen includes other DNA sequences encoding the same CDR3. The CDR3 DNA sequence: TGCAGCGTTGTGGGAAGGAGCTCCTACGAGCAGTACTTC. This translates into CSVVGRSSYEQYF. The rearrangement joins TRBV29-1 to TRBJ2-7; no reliable D call. This CDR3 spans 13 amino acids. CDR1 and CDR2 from the germline V gene are SQVTM and ANQGSEA. Trimming left V 4 bases short and J 0 bases short, with 10 bases between.

The V gene is TRBV28, the J gene TRBJ1-5, with D unresolved. V was cut by 3 bases and J by 6 bases, with 9 bases left in between. Germline CDR1 and CDR2: MDHEN and SYDVKM. The CDR3 is 13 amino acids. This CDR3 reads CASSFGGFQPQHF. CDR3 bases: TGTGCCAGCAGTTTCGGCGGCTTTCAGCCCCAGCATTTT.

The V and J genes are TRBV9 and TRBJ2-3; unclear D gene. CDR3 length equals 13 residues. CDR1 is SGDLS and CDR2 is YYNGEE in the germline V gene. V lost 5 bases and J lost 3, with 10 bases in between. The CDR3 bases are TGTGCCAGCAGTTTCCCGGATACAGATACGCAGTATTTT. Its translation is CASSFPDTDTQYF. Variable domain in full (rest from reference TRBV9 and TRBJ2-3): DSGVTQTPKHLITATGQRVTLRCSPRSGDLSVYWYQQSLDQGLQFLIQYYNGEERAKGNILERFSAQQFPDLHSELNLSSLELGDSALYFCASSFPDTDTQYFGPGTRLTVL.

This clone showed up just once. The rearrangement uses TRBV6-1 and TRBJ1-5; no clear D. The CDR3 totals 16 residues. The germline V gene encodes CDR1 MNHNS and CDR2 SASEGT. The V end lost 1 base, the J end lost 1 base, and 11 bases lay between the germline ends. The CDR3 is CASSEGLGISNQPQHF. The CDR3, as DNA: TGTGCCAGCAGTGAAGGTCTCGGCATCAGCAATCAGCCCCAGCATTTT.

The chain links TRBV5-1 to TRBJ2-7; 11 nucleotides agree with TRBD1. This CDR3 contains 16 residues. Germline CDR1 reads SGHRS; CDR2 reads YFSETQ. Trimming removed 3 bases from V and 5 bases from J; junction bases left unmatched: 10. The CDR3 sequence: CASSSGSGQGANEQYF. The CDR3 nucleotides are TGCGCCAGCAGCTCCGGCTCCGGACAGGGGGCGAACGAGCAGTACTTC.

This chain uses TRBV30 with TRBJ1-5, with unresolved D. This CDR3 contains 15 residues. The germline V and J ends were trimmed by 2 bases and 7 bases, with 18 bases remaining between them. From germline, CDR1 is GTSNPN and CDR2 SVGIG (reference sequence). The CDR3 DNA follows: TGTGCCTGGAGTCGGCAGGCCGAATCGGGACAGCCCCAGCATTTT. Its protein is CAWSRQAESGQPQHF. The full variable domain, rest sourced from reference TRBV30 and TRBJ1-5, is SQTIHQWPATLVQPVGSPLSLECTVEGTSNPNLYWYRQAAGRGLQLLFYSVGIGQISSEVPQNLSASRPQDRQFILSSKKLLLSDSGFYLCAWSRQAESGQPQHFGDGTRLSIL.

V and J are TRBV7-9 and TRBJ1-3; D gene unclear. The CDR3 totals 13 residues. The V gene's germline CDR1 is SEHNR and CDR2 FQNEAQ (reference sequence). Trimming removed 4 bases at V and 0 bases at J, with 4 bases between. The CDR3 nucleotides are TGTGCCAGCAGCTCAGACTCTGGAAACACCATATATTTT. Amino acids: CASSSDSGNTIYF.

Regarding this clone: Within the sample, other DNA sequences also encode this same CDR3. This chain connects TRBV7-9 to TRBJ2-3, with D unclear. This CDR3 is built from 13 residues. Germline lookup yields CDR1 SEHNR and CDR2 FQNEAQ (reference sequence). The V gene lost 1 base and the J gene lost 4 bases, with 6 bases spanning the gap. The CDR3 loop is CASSLVVSDTQYF. CDR3 nucleotide sequence: TGTGCCAGCAGCTTAGTGGTCTCAGATACGCAGTATTTT. Based on the CDR3 plus reference TRBV7-9 and TRBJ2-3, the full variable domain is DTGVSQNPRHKITKRGQNVTFRCDPISEHNRLYWYRQTLGQGPEFLTYFQNEAQLEKSRLLSDRFSAERPKGSFSTLEIQRTEQGDSAMYLCASSLVVSDTQYFGPGTRLTVL.

The chain uses TRBV7-2 and TRBJ1-1, with D hard to call. CDR3 size: 13 residues. In germline, CDR1 is SGHTA, CDR2 FQGNSA. V was pared by 5 bases and J by 3 bases, with 10 bases between. This CDR3 reads CASSPGVYTEAFF. As DNA, the CDR3 is TGTGCCAGCAGCCCAGGAGTCTACACTGAAGCTTTCTTT. Complete variable domain (other parts from reference TRBV7-2 and TRBJ1-1): GAGVSQSPSNKVTEKGKDVELRCDPISGHTALYWYRQSLGQGLEFLIYFQGNSAPDKSGLPSDRFSAERTGGSVSTLTIQRTQQEDSAVYLCASSPGVYTEAFFGQGTRLTVV.

The sample holds one count of this clone. The chain joins TRBV4-1 to TRBJ2-1; TRBD1 matches 9 bases. This CDR3 has 15 amino acids. Looked up from germline, CDR1 is MGHRA and CDR2 is YSYEKL. Unmatched junction bases numbered 8, after V lost 5 bases and J lost 6 bases. The CDR3 sequence: CASSYYRGLSNEQFF. The CDR3 nucleotides are TGCGCCAGCAGCTACTACAGGGGGCTCTCCAATGAGCAGTTCTTC.